Shown below are 3 T cell receptor beta chains from a single sample sequenced in a study of T-cell reconstitution after alpha-beta-depleted transplantation in children. A TCRbeta library incorporating unique molecular identifiers was prepared. In TCRdb, the PCR reads were re-called with MiXCR into one record per CDR3 protein. The sample has about 540,000 distinct CDR3 sequences, 15% to 20% seen once. The specimen comprised PBMCs from the stem cell graft donor, sampled from the stem cell graft. These receptors all stem from a human donor who donated a stem cell graft to a child with acute lymphoblastic leukemia.

The genes are TRBV20-1 and TRBJ2-7; D call uncertain. This CDR3 comprises 13 residues. V shed 3 bases and J shed 3 bases, with 12 bases lying between them. Germline loops: CDR1 DFQATT, CDR2 SNEGSKA (reference sequence). The CDR3 DNA reads TGCAGTGCTAGTTTTCCGCCCCTCTACGAGCAGTACTTC. Protein: CSASFPPLYEQYF.

This clonotype was observed a few times. V is TRBV15 and J is TRBJ1-1; D is undetermined. CDR1 is LNHNV and CDR2 is YYDKDF in the germline V gene (reference sequence). The CDR3 has 14 amino acids. Trimming cost V 0 bases and J 1 base, with 6 bases left between them. As DNA, the CDR3 is TGTGCCACCAGCAGAGAAGTGGGGAACACTGAAGCTTTCTTT. Amino acid sequence: CATSREVGNTEAFF.

A few counts support this clonotype. The V gene is TRBV5-1, the J gene TRBJ2-5; a possible D gene is TRBD2 (6 bases). V lost 4 bases and J lost 6, with 16 bases in between. Germline assignment: CDR1 SGHRS and CDR2 YFSETQ. The CDR3 length is 14 residues. This CDR3 reads CASSDESGPKTQYF. The CDR3 DNA follows: TGCGCCAGCAGCGACGAGAGCGGGCCGAAGACCCAGTACTTC.